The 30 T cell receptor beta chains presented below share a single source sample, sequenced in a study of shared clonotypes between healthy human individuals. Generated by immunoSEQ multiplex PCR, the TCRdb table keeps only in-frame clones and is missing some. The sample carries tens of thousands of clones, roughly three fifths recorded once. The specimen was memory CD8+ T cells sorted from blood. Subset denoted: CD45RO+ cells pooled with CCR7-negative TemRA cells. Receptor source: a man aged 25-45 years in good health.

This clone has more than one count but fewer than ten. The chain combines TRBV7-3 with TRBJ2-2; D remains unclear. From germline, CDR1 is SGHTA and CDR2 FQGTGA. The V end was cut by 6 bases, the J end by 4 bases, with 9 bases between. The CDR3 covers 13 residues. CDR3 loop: CASRANPTGELFF. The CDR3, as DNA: TGTGCCAGCAGGGCAAATCCCACCGGGGAGCTGTTTTTT.

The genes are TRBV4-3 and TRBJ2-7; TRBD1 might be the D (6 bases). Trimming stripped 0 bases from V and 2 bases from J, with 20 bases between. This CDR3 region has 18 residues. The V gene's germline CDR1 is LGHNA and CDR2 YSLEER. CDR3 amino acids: CASSQDASSRGLTYEQYF. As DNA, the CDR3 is TGCGCCAGCAGCCAAGACGCCTCGAGTAGGGGGTTAACCTACGAGCAGTACTTC.

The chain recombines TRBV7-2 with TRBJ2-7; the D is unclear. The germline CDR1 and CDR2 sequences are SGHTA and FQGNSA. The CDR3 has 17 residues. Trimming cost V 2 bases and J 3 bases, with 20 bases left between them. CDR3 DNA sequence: TGTGCCAGCAGCTTATTGTCGTTGACGCCGGATTTCTACGAGCAGTACTTC. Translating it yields CASSLLSLTPDFYEQYF. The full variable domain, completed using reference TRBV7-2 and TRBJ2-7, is GAGVSQSPSNKVTEKGKDVELRCDPISGHTALYWYRQSLGQGLEFLIYFQGNSAPDKSGLPSDRFSAERTGGSVSTLTIQRTQQEDSAVYLCASSLLSLTPDFYEQYFGPGTRLTVT.

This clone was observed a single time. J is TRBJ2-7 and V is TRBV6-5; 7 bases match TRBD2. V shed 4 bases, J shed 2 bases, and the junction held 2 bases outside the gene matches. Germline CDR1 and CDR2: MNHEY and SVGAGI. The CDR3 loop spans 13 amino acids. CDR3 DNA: TGTGCCAGCAGTTCCGGGAGGCCCTACGAGCAGTACTTC. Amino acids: CASSSGRPYEQYF.

Here the CDR3 DNA reads TGTGCCAGCAGTGAAGACCCCGCCACCTACAATGAGCAGTTCTTC. Its protein product is CASSEDPATYNEQFF. The chain combines TRBV6-1 with TRBJ2-1; D remains ambiguous. Deletions cut 1 base from V and 2 bases from J, with 9 bases between. The CDR3 is 15 residues long. CDR1 and CDR2 (germline): MNHNS, SASEGT.

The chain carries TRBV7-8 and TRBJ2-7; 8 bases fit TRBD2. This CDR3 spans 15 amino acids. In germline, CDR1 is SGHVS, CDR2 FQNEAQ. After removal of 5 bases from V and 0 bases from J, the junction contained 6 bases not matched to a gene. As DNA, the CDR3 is TGTGCCAGCAGCCCCGTTAGCGGGACCTCCTACGAGCAGTACTTC. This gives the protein CASSPVSGTSYEQYF.

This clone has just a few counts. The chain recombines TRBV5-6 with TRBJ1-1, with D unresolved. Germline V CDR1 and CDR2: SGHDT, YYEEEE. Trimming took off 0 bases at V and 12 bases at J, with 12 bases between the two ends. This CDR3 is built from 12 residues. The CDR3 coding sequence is TGTGCCAGCAGCTTGGTCGGGGAGTTGACTTTCTTT. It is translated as CASSLVGELTFF.

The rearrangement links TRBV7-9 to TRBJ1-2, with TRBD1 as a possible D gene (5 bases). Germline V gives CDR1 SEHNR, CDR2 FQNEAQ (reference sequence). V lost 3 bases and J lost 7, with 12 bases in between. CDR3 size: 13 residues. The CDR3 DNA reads TGTGCCAGCAGCTTGTTCGCAGGGCTTGGCTACACCTTC. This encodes CASSLFAGLGYTF.

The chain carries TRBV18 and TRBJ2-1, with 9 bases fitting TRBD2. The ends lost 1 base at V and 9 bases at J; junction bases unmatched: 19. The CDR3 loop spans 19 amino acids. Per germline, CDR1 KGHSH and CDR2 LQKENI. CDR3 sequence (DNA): TGTGCCAGCTCACCACTCCCTAGCGGGAAATTAGCGGGGGTTAGTGAGCAGTTCTTC. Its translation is CASSPLPSGKLAGVSEQFF.

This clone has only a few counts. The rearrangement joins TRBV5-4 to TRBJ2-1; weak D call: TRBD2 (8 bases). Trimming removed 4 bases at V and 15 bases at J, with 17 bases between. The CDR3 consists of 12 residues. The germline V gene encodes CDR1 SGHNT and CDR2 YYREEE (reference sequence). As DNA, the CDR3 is TGTGCCAGCAGCCGCGGTCGGGAGGGGGCGTTCTTC. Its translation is CASSRGREGAFF.

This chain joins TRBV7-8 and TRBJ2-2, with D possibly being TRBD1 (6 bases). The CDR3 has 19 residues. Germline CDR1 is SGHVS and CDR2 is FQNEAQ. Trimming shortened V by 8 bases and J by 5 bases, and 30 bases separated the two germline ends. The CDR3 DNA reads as TGTGCCAGCTGCCTCCGCCCCCAGACAGGCCTTATCGATACCGGGGAGCTGTTTTTT. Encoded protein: CASCLRPQTGLIDTGELFF.

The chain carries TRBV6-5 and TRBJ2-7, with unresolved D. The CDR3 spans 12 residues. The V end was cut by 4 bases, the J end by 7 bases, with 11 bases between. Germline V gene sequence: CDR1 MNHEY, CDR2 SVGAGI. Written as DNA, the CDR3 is TGTGCCAGCAGTTTAGACATGGGGGAGCAGTACTTC. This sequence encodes CASSLDMGEQYF.

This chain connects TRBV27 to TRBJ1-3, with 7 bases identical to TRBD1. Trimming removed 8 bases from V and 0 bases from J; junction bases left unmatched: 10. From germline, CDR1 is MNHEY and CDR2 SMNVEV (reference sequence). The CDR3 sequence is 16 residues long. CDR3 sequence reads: CASEGAGMGSGNTIYF. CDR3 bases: TGTGCCAGCGAGGGGGCGGGGATGGGCTCTGGAAACACCATATATTTT.

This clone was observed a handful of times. The CDR3 DNA reads TGTGCCAGCAGGTTTGGAGGTTGGGACACTGAAGCTTTCTTT. As protein: CASRFGGWDTEAFF. The chain joins TRBV7-2 to TRBJ1-1; D is unresolved. V was clipped by 6 bases and J by 3 bases, with 14 bases between them. The CDR3 length is 14 residues. The germline V gene encodes CDR1 SGHTA and CDR2 FQGNSA.

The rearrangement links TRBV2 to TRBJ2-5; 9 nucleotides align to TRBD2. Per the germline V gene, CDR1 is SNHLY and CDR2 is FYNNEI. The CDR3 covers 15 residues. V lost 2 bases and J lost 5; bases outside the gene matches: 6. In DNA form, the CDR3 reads TGTGCCAGCAGTGAAATATCCAGCGGGGGGGAGACCCAGTACTTC. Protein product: CASSEISSGGETQYF.

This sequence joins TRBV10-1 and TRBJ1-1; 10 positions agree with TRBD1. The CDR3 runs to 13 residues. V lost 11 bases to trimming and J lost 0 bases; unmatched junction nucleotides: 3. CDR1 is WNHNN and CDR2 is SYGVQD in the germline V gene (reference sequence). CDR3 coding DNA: TGCGCCGGCGACAGGGGGCTGAACACTGAAGCTTTCTTT. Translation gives CAGDRGLNTEAFF.

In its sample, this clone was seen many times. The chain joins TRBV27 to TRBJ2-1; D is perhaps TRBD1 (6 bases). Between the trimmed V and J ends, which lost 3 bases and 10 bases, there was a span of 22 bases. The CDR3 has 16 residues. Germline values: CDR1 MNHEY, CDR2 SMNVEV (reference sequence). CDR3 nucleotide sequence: TGTGCCAGCAGTTTTCAGGACCAGGGGTCCCAGGGGGAGCAGTTCTTC. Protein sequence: CASSFQDQGSQGEQFF.

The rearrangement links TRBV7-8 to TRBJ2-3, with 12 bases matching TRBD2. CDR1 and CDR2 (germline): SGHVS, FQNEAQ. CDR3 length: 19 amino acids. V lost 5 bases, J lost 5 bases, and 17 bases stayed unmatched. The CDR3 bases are TGTGCCAGCAGCCCCTACAGGGTCCTAGCGGGAGGGCCGGGAGATACGCAGTATTTT. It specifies CASSPYRVLAGGPGDTQYF.

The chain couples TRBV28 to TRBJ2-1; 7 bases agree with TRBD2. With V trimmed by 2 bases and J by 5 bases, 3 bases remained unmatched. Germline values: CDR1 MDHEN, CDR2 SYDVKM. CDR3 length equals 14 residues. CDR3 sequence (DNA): TGTGCCAGCAGTTTAGGCGGGAGTGACAATGAGCAGTTCTTC. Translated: CASSLGGSDNEQFF.

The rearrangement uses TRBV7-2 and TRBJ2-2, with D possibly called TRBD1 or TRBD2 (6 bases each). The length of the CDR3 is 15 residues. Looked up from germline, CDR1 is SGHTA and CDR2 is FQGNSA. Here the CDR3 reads CVLRGSGGATGELFF. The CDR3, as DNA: TGTGTCCTGAGGGGGAGCGGAGGGGCCACCGGGGAGCTGTTTTTT.

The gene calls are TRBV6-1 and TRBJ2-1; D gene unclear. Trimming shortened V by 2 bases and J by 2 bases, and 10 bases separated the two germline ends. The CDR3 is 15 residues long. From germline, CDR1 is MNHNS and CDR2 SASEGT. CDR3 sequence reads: CASSELGEAYNEQFF. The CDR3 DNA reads TGTGCCAGCAGTGAACTAGGCGAAGCCTACAATGAGCAGTTCTTC.

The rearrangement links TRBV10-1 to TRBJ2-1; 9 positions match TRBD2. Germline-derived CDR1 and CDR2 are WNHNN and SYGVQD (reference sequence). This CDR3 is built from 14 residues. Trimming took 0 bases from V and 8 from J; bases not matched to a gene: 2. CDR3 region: CASSESSGSDEQFF. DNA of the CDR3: TGCGCCAGCAGTGAGTCTAGCGGGAGCGATGAGCAGTTCTTC.

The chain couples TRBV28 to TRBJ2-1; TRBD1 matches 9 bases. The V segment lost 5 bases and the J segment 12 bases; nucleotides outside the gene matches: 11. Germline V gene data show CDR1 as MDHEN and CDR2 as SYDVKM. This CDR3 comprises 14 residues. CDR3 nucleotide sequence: TGTGCCAGCAGTAAGTCGGGACAGGGTTTTTTGCAGTTCTTC. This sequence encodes CASSKSGQGFLQFF.

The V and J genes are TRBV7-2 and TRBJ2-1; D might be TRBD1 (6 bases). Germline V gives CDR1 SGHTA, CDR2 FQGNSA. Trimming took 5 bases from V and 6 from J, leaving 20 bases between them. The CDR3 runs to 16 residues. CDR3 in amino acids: CASSTPGQDILNEQFF. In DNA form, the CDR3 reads TGTGCCAGCAGCACGCCGGGACAAGATATACTCAATGAGCAGTTCTTC.

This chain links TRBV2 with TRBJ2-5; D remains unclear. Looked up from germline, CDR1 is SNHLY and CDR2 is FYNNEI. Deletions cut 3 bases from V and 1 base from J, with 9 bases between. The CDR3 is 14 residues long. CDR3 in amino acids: CASSEMKGQETQYF. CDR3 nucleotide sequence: TGTGCCAGCAGTGAGATGAAGGGCCAAGAGACCCAGTACTTC.

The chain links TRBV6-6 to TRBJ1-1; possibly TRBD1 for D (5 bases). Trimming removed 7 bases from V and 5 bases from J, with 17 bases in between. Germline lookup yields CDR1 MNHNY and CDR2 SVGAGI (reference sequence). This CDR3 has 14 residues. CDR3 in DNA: TGTGCCAGCACCAAATCAGGCGGGGGGACTGAAGCTTTCTTT. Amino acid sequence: CASTKSGGGTEAFF.

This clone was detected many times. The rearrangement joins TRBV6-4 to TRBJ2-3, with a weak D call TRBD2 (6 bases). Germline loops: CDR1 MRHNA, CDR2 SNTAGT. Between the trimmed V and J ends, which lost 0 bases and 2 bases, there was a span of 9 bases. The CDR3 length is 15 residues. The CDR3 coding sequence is TGTGCCAGCAGTGACTCCGCGGGAACCACAGATACGCAGTATTTT. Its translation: CASSDSAGTTDTQYF.

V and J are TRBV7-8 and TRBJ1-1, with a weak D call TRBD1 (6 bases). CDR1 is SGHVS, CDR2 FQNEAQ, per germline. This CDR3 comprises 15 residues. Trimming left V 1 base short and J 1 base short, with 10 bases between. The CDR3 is CASSLGPTGNTEAFF. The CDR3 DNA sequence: TGTGCCAGCAGCTTAGGCCCGACAGGGAACACTGAAGCTTTCTTT.

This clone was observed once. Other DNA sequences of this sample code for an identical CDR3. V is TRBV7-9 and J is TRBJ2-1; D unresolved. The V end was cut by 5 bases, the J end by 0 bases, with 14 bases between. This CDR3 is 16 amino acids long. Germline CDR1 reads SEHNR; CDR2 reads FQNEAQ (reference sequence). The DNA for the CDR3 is TGTGCCAGCAGCGGGTACCGCGGAAGCTCCTACAATGAGCAGTTCTTC. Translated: CASSGYRGSSYNEQFF.

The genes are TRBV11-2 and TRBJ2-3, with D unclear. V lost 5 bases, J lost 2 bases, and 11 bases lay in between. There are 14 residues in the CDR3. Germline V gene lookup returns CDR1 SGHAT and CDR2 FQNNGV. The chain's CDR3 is CASSLRLNTDTQYF. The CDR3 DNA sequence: TGTGCCAGCAGCCTTCGGCTAAACACAGATACGCAGTATTTT.